Listed below are T cell receptor beta chains from one sample, sequenced in a study of blood T cells in healthy people across ages. In TCRdb, the 5' RACE reads were re-called with MiXCR into one record per CDR3 protein. This table has around 940,000 distinct CDR3 sequences, approximately 50% appearing once. The source material was blood. Source of these receptors: a woman aged 55-75 years in good health. CDR3s include the opening cysteine and the closing phenylalanine or tryptophan. Each record gives: J gene, V gene, clone size, D gene, CDR3 protein, CDR3 DNA. The D gene is left open where the match is weak. Not all rows give a size; the values are once, few, many and, for expanded clones, a class.

>TRBJ2-5|TRBV7-9|NA|NA
CASSLLPGVDQETQYF
TGTGCCAGCAGCTTACTTCCAGGGGTGGATCAAGAGACCCAGTACTTC
>TRBJ2-1|TRBV10-3|once|TRBD1
CAISRQGRTSEEQFF
TGTGCCATCAGCCGACAGGGTCGGACTTCCGAGGAGCAGTTCTTC
>TRBJ2-7|TRBV7-6|NA|NA
CASSLADSGTLEQYF
TGTGCCAGCAGCTTAGCGGATAGCGGTACCCTCGAGCAGTACTTC
>TRBJ2-7|TRBV28|NA|NA
CASSFRGAYEQYF
TGTGCCAGCAGTTTCAGGGGTGCCTACGAGCAGTACTTC
>TRBJ2-7|TRBV7-6|NA|NA
CASSLARGQYEQYF
TGTGCCAGCAGCTTAGCGCGGGGGCAATACGAGCAGTACTTC
>TRBJ2-1|TRBV20-1|few|TRBD1
CSASRDRGPDEQFF
TGCAGTGCTAGTAGGGACAGGGGGCCGGATGAGCAGTTCTTC
>TRBJ2-1|TRBV29-1|NA|TRBD2
CSVEGQEGLAGVDEQFF
TGCAGCGTTGAGGGACAGGAGGGACTAGCGGGAGTCGATGAGCAGTTCTTC
>TRBJ1-5|TRBV4-1|NA|NA
CASSPRPGAQATNQPQHF
TGCGCCAGCAGCCCCCGGCCGGGAGCACAAGCGACAAATCAGCCCCAGCATTTT
>TRBJ2-7|TRBV29-1|NA|NA
CSASRDGKYEQYF
TGCAGCGCCAGCCGGGACGGCAAATACGAGCAGTACTTC
>TRBJ2-5|TRBV6-5|NA|NA
CASSYSTGQETQYF
TGTGCCAGCAGTTACTCAACAGGGCAAGAGACCCAGTACTTC
>TRBJ2-1|TRBV12-3/TRBV12-4|NA|NA
CASTPDSGNNEQFF
TGTGCCAGCACCCCGGACAGCGGGAACAATGAGCAGTTCTTC
>TRBJ1-1|TRBV5-1|NA|NA
CASSVGADTEAFF
TGCGCCAGCAGCGTAGGGGCGGACACTGAAGCTTTCTTT
>TRBJ2-2|TRBV29-1|few|NA
CSVDNQNTGELFF
TGCAGCGTTGATAATCAGAACACCGGGGAGCTGTTTTTT
>TRBJ2-1|TRBV3-1|NA|TRBD2
CASSQTTGTSGLSEQFF
TGTGCCAGCAGCCAAACAACCGGGACTAGCGGGTTATCGGAGCAGTTCTTC
>TRBJ2-1|TRBV29-1|few|TRBD2
CSVTGGRTSYNEQFF
TGCAGCGTAACAGGCGGGAGGACCTCATACAATGAGCAGTTCTTC
>TRBJ2-1|TRBV7-2|NA|TRBD1
CASSPKSGTGYNEQFF
TGTGCCAGCAGCCCCAAATCGGGGACAGGCTACAATGAGCAGTTCTTC
>TRBJ2-7|TRBV7-9|NA|NA
CASSVTDEQYF
TGTGCCAGCAGCGTTACGGACGAGCAGTACTTC
>TRBJ1-5|TRBV24-1|NA|NA
CATSLRGGPQHF
TGTGCCACCAGTTTGCGTGGGGGGCCCCAGCATTTT
>TRBJ2-7|TRBV11-1|NA|TRBD1
CASSPGTGHHEQYF
TGTGCCAGCAGCCCCGGGACAGGGCACCACGAGCAGTACTTC